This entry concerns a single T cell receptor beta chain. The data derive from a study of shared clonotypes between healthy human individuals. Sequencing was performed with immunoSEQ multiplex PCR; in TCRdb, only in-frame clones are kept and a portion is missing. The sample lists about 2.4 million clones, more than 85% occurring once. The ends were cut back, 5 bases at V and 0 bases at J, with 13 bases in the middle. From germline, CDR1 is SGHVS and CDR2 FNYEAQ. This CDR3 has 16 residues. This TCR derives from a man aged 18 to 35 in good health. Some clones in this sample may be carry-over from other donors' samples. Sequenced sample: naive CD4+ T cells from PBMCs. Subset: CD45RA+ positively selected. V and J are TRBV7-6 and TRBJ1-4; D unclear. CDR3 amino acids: CASSRSSLATNEKLFF. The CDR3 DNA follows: TGTGCCAGCAGCCGAAGCAGCTTAGCAACTAATGAAAAACTGTTTTTT.